What follows are 11 T cell receptor beta chains derived from one specimen sequenced in a study of CD8 T cells in Susac syndrome. Random hexamers served to reverse transcribe roughly 0.45 to 1 ug RNA. MiXCR was run by TCRdb on the immunoSEQ multiplex PCR reads, yielding one entry per CDR3 protein. This table holds about 150,000 distinct CDR3 sequences, over 95% found once. Sample: CD8+ T cells from PBMCs. Receptors were obtained from a human donor with multiple sclerosis.

V is TRBV7-9 and J is TRBJ1-1; D gene uncertain. Trimming stripped 2 bases from V and 3 bases from J, with 4 bases between. Germline V CDR1 and CDR2: SEHNR, FQNEAQ (reference sequence). CDR3 length: 12 residues. CDR3 DNA sequence: TGTGCCAGCAGCTTAATCTACACTGAAGCTTTCTTT. It translates to CASSLIYTEAFF. Filled out from reference TRBV7-9 and TRBJ1-1, the complete variable domain reads DTGVSQNPRHKITKRGQNVTFRCDPISEHNRLYWYRQTLGQGPEFLTYFQNEAQLEKSRLLSDRFSAERPKGSFSTLEIQRTEQGDSAMYLCASSLIYTEAFFGQGTRLTVV.

This chain connects TRBV3-1 to TRBJ1-1; maybe TRBD1 (6 bases). The germline gives CDR1 LGHDT, CDR2 YNNKEL (reference sequence). Trimming left V 2 bases short and J 7 bases short, with 14 bases between. CDR3 length equals 14 residues. CDR3 sequence (DNA): TGTGCCAGCAGCCAAAGACCAGGGGATGATGAAGCTTTCTTT. Translating it yields CASSQRPGDDEAFF.

This clonotype was counted a single time. This chain uses TRBV7-9 with TRBJ1-1; unclear D gene. V shed 1 base and J shed 0 bases, with 9 bases lying between them. This CDR3 is built from 15 residues. The germline V gene has CDR1 SEHNR and CDR2 FQNEAQ (reference sequence). The CDR3 bases are TGTGCCAGCAGCTTAGTACAGCTCCTGAACACTGAAGCTTTCTTT. Amino acid sequence: CASSLVQLLNTEAFF.

This chain connects TRBV20-1 to TRBJ1-2, with no clear D. Germline assignment: CDR1 DFQATT and CDR2 SNEGSKA (reference sequence). This CDR3 has 14 amino acids. The germline V and J ends were trimmed by 7 bases and 3 bases, with 18 bases remaining between them. The chain's CDR3 is CSVDQPGSYYGYTF. DNA for the CDR3: TGCAGTGTCGATCAACCGGGATCCTACTATGGCTACACCTTC.

The rearrangement links TRBV12-3 or TRBV12-4 to TRBJ2-1; D is unresolved. The CDR3 sequence is 13 residues long. V was clipped by 6 bases and J by 8 bases, with 14 bases between them. The DNA of the CDR3 is TGTGCCAGCAGCCGACCGGGCCTCGATGAGCAGTTCTTC. It codes for CASSRPGLDEQFF.

The V call is TRBV30, the J call TRBJ1-1; D gene unclear. V gave up 3 bases and J gave up 0 bases, with 14 bases separating them. Germline CDR1 is GTSNPN and CDR2 is SVGIG (reference sequence). This CDR3 contains 15 residues. The CDR3 here is CAWRIPSRMNTEAFF. The CDR3, as DNA: TGTGCCTGGAGGATCCCCAGCAGGATGAACACTGAAGCTTTCTTT.

Only a few counts were recorded for this clonotype. V gene TRBV25-1 combines with J gene TRBJ2-7; tentative D call: TRBD1 (6 bases). The length of the CDR3 is 14 residues. The V gene lost 5 bases and the J gene lost 4 bases, with 15 bases spanning the gap. The germline CDR1 and CDR2 sequences are MGHDK and SYGVNS. The chain's CDR3 is CASSPRDTSYEQYV. As DNA, the CDR3 is TGTGCCAGCAGTCCCAGGGACACCTCTTACGAGCAGTACGTC.

This chain links TRBV12-3 or TRBV12-4 with TRBJ2-5; 8 bases line up with TRBD1. The junction had 1 base not matched to a gene; V was cut back by 2 bases and J by 2 bases. This CDR3 has 14 residues. The CDR3 nucleotides read TGTGCCAGCAGTTTATACAGGGGGCAAGAGACCCAGTACTTC. This codes for CASSLYRGQETQYF.

J is TRBJ2-7 and V is TRBV3-1; no reliable D call. The V gene's germline CDR1 is LGHDT and CDR2 YNNKEL (reference sequence). This CDR3 has 12 residues. With 1 base removed from V and 4 bases from J, the gap between germline ends came to 5 bases. The CDR3 DNA reads TGTGCCAGCAGCCAAGGTCATTACGAGCAGTACTTC. It encodes CASSQGHYEQYF.

This clonotype showed up just once. The J gene is TRBJ2-7, the V gene TRBV4-1; unclear D gene. This CDR3 is built from 14 residues. CDR1 MGHRA and CDR2 YSYEKL come from the germline V gene. Trimming left V 0 bases short and J 5 bases short, with 11 bases between. CDR3 nucleotide sequence: TGCGCCAGCAGCCAAGAAGAGTTCGAGAACGAGCAGTACGTC. Translating gives CASSQEEFENEQYV.

The chain combines TRBV7-9 with TRBJ2-3; D might be TRBD2 (5 bases). Trimming cost V 5 bases and J 4 bases, with 13 bases left between them. The CDR3 is 14 amino acids. Germline V CDR1 and CDR2: SEHNR, FQNEAQ (reference sequence). In DNA, the CDR3 is TGTGCCAGCAGCCCTCGTGGGGAGCCAGATACGCAGTATTTT. This encodes CASSPRGEPDTQYF.